One and the same sample provided the 5 T cell receptor beta chains below, sequenced in a study of blood T cell repertoires in COVID-19. TCRdb's table, derived via immunoSEQ multiplex PCR, lists solely in-frame clones and lacks some. The profile shows some 270,000 clones, roughly 90% of them singletons. Sequenced sample: PBMCs or T cells enriched from blood (not recorded which). The receptors were gathered from a man aged 35 to 55 who had been exposed to COVID-19.

The count of this clone is one. J is TRBJ1-1 and V is TRBV5-1; TRBD1 matches at 9 bases. V lost 4 bases, J lost 0 bases, and 4 bases stayed unmatched. The germline V gene encodes CDR1 SGHRS and CDR2 YFSETQ. The CDR3 covers 15 residues. The DNA for the CDR3 is TGCGCCAGCAGCCGGGGACAGGGAATGAACACTGAAGCTTTCTTT. This translates into CASSRGQGMNTEAFF. Full variable domain (remainder filled in from reference TRBV5-1 and TRBJ1-1): KAGVTQTPRYLIKTRGQQVTLSCSPISGHRSVSWYQQTPGQGLQFLFEYFSETQRNKGNFPGRFSGRQFSNSRSEMNVSTLELGDSALYLCASSRGQGMNTEAFFGQGTRLTVV.

J is TRBJ1-1 and V is TRBV19, with D hard to call. CDR1 and CDR2 from the germline V gene are LNHDA and SQIVND (reference sequence). The ends were cut back, 3 bases at V and 4 bases at J, with 9 bases in the middle. The CDR3 loop spans 13 amino acids. For the CDR3, the DNA is TGTGCCAGTAGTATTACTTTCGTCACTGAAGCTTTCTTT. It translates to CASSITFVTEAFF.

The chain links TRBV9 to TRBJ2-1; D is uncertain. The V end lost 0 bases, the J end lost 6 bases, and 7 bases lay between the germline ends. This CDR3 has 13 residues. CDR1 SGDLS and CDR2 YYNGEE come from the germline V gene. CDR3 amino acids: CASSVGALNEQFF. CDR3 sequence (DNA): TGTGCCAGCAGCGTAGGGGCCCTCAATGAGCAGTTCTTC.

V and J are TRBV3-1 (or the pseudogene TRBV3-2) and TRBJ2-2, with 8 bases lining up with TRBD1. CDR3 length: 16 residues. Germline CDR1 is LGHDT and CDR2 is YNNKEL (reference sequence). V was pared by 4 bases and J by 4 bases, with 8 bases of the junction left unmatched. The CDR3 bases are TGTGCCAGCAGCCTCCGGACAGGGACCGGCACCGGGGAGCTGTTTTTT. This gives the protein CASSLRTGTGTGELFF.

The chain joins TRBV6-5 to TRBJ2-1; the match to TRBD2 covers 10 bases. CDR3 length equals 16 residues. Trimming removed 4 bases from V and 8 bases from J; junction bases left unmatched: 11. Germline CDR1 reads MNHEY; CDR2 reads SVGAGI. The CDR3 nucleotides read TGTGCCAGCAGTTCCAATCTAGCGGGAGCATTCGATGAGCAGTTCTTC. Translating it yields CASSSNLAGAFDEQFF.